The subject of this entry is one TCR beta chain. The CDR3 is 12 residues long. The V and J ends lost 4 bases and 2 bases respectively, with 3 bases between them. Germline CDR1 SEHNR, CDR2 FQNEAQ (reference sequence). Authors' processing steps: Amplification from reference gene primers served as the basis for estimated nucleated cell counts. The method was immunoSEQ multiplex PCR; TCRdb's version includes in-frame clones alone and lacks a portion of them. The V and J calls and clone size come from that table; D and trimming were worked out from the DNA. Of just over 60,000 clones in the sample, around 83% are singletons; the top ten hold about 20%. These data belong to a study of blood T cell repertoires in COVID-19. Study as a whole: T cells, B-cell-depleted T cells, or PBMCs supplied cDNA or gDNA.

The chain employs TRBV7-9 and TRBJ1-5; D is ambiguous. Sequences were obtained from peripheral blood. The TCR originated in a man in his thirties or forties with COVID-19, enrolled during active disease. This chain's CDR3 is CASSSRNQPQHF. CDR3 DNA: TGTGCCAGCAGCTCTCGCAATCAGCCCCAGCATTTT.